This TCR beta chain is from a study of shared clonotypes between healthy human individuals. The study drew its donors from healthy HIV-negative adults without recent acute infections or vaccinations. General study findings and limits: Lower generation probabilities were found for non-shared clonotypes than for those shared by all four donors. Apart from blood, nothing was sampled; tissue repertoires likely differ. Naive subsets tended to show greater estimated richness than memory subsets.

Using immunoSEQ multiplex PCR, the repertoire was profiled, and TCRdb retains in-frame clones only, with some absent. There are about 2.4 million clones in the sample; roughly 92% occur only once, and over 0.12% lies in the top ten. Details on this clone: Its antigen is still unknown. One end of the junction does not line up with germline, which may come from a read error.

This TCR was sampled from a man younger than 35 in good health. The sequenced sample was naive CD4+ T cells sorted from blood. Subset in this sample: CD45RA+ positively selected.

This CDR3 reads CASSLAEGETQYF. CDR3 coding DNA: TGTGCTAGCAGCTTAGCGGAGGGGGAGACCCAGTACTTC. The V gene is TRBV7-7, the J gene TRBJ2-5, with D tentatively TRBD2 (6 bases). CDR1 is SSHAT and CDR2 is FNYEAQ in the germline V gene (reference sequence). The CDR3 runs to 13 residues.